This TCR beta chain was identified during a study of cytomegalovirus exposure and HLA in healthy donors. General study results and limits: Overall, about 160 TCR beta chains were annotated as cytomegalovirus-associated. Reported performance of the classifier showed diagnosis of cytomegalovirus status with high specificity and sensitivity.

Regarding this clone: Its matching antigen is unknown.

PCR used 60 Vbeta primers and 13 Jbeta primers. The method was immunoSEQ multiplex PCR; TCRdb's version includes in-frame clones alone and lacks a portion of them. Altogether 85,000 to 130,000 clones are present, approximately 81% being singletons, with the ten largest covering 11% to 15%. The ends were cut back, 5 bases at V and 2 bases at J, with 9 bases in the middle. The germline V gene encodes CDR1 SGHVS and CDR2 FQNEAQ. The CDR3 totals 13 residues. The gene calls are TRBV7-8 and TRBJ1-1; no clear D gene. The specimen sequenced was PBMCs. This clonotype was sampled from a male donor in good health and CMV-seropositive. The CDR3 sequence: CASSPGSNTEAFF. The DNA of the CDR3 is TGTGCCAGCAGCCCGGGAAGTAACACTGAAGCTTTCTTT.